Presented here are 22 T cell receptor beta chains from one specimen sequenced in a study of cytomegalovirus exposure and HLA in healthy donors. Assay used: immunoSEQ multiplex PCR; TCRdb lists only in-frame clones, some missing. This repertoire shows about 270,000 clones, 65% to 90% found once; its top ten account for 0.9% to 1.1%. Sequencing was carried out using PBMCs. Receptors originate from a young woman in good health and CMV-seronegative.

This chain uses TRBV5-1 with TRBJ2-1; TRBD1 matches at 7 bases. Trimming took 5 bases from V and 2 from J; bases not matched to a gene: 4. Germline values: CDR1 SGHRS, CDR2 YFSETQ. The CDR3 runs to 14 residues. CDR3 sequence: CASSLQGPYNEQFF. CDR3 nucleotides: TGCGCCAGCAGTTTACAGGGGCCCTACAATGAGCAGTTCTTC. The complete variable domain, with remaining parts taken from reference TRBV5-1 and TRBJ2-1, reads KAGVTQTPRYLIKTRGQQVTLSCSPISGHRSVSWYQQTPGQGLQFLFEYFSETQRNKGNFPGRFSGRQFSNSRSEMNVSTLELGDSALYLCASSLQGPYNEQFFGPGTRLTVL.

The chain has TRBV30 and TRBJ1-3; tentative D call: TRBD1 (6 bases). The CDR3 sequence is 14 residues long. Trimming removed 5 bases from V and 2 bases from J, with 13 bases in between. Germline V gives CDR1 GTSNPN, CDR2 SVGIG (reference sequence). CDR3 sequence (DNA): TGTGCCTGGCGCTTGACAGGAGCTGGAAACACCATATATTTT. This codes for CAWRLTGAGNTIYF. The full variable domain, with the rest looked up from reference TRBV30 and TRBJ1-3, is SQTIHQWPATLVQPVGSPLSLECTVEGTSNPNLYWYRQAAGRGLQLLFYSVGIGQISSEVPQNLSASRPQDRQFILSSKKLLLSDSGFYLCAWRLTGAGNTIYFGEGSWLTVV.

In regard to this clone: Other DNA sequences in this sample translate to the same CDR3. The CDR3: CAWSVGQGAYEQYF. CDR3 nucleotides: TGTGCCTGGAGTGTCGGACAGGGGGCCTACGAGCAGTACTTC. The rearrangement links TRBV30 to TRBJ2-7, with 10 bases fitting TRBD1. The V segment lost 0 bases and the J segment 2 bases; nucleotides outside the gene matches: 1. Germline lookup yields CDR1 GTSNPN and CDR2 SVGIG (reference sequence). CDR3 length equals 14 residues.

The sample holds a few counts of this clone. The rearrangement uses TRBV2 and TRBJ1-2; 8 bases are a match to TRBD1. V shed 3 bases, J shed 5 bases, and the junction held 5 bases outside the gene matches. Per the germline V gene, CDR1 is SNHLY and CDR2 is FYNNEI. This CDR3 contains 14 residues. CDR3 bases: TGTGCCAGCAGTGACCCTCGGACAGGGTATGGCTACACCTTC. This translates into CASSDPRTGYGYTF.

The gene calls are TRBV7-9 and TRBJ1-4; 7 bases are a match to TRBD1. In germline, CDR1 is SEHNR, CDR2 FQNEAQ (reference sequence). This CDR3 has 14 residues. The J segment lost 10 bases and the V segment lost 1 base, leaving 6 bases of the junction unmatched. CDR3 sequence (DNA): TGTGCCAGCAGCTTAGACCAGGGGGAGAGAAAACTGTTTTTT. This sequence encodes CASSLDQGERKLFF.

This chain uses TRBV27 with TRBJ1-2, with 7 bases identical to TRBD1. Germline CDR1 MNHEY, CDR2 SMNVEV (reference sequence). The CDR3 extends over 16 amino acids. With 10 bases clipped from V and 6 bases from J, the junction kept 20 bases outside the gene matches. The CDR3 region has the DNA TGTGCCACCTGGGCCGACAGGGCCCCCCCCGTGAATGGCTACACCTTC. Its protein is CATWADRAPPVNGYTF.

This clone came up a few times. This chain links TRBV2 with TRBJ1-5; the match to TRBD1 covers 9 bases. The CDR3 contains 13 residues. Germline values: CDR1 SNHLY, CDR2 FYNNEI. CDR3: CASGTGWDQPQHF. The CDR3 bases are TGTGCAAGCGGGACAGGGTGGGATCAGCCCCAGCATTTT. The whole variable domain, remainder taken from reference TRBV2 and TRBJ1-5, is EPEVTQTPSHQVTQMGQEVILRCVPISNHLYFYWYRQILGQKVEFLVSFYNNEISEKSEIFDDQFSVERPDGSNFTLKIRSTKLEDSAMYFCASGTGWDQPQHFGDGTRLSIL.

The chain is built from TRBV5-4 and TRBJ2-1; D remains ambiguous. The germline V gene has CDR1 SGHNT and CDR2 YYREEE (reference sequence). The CDR3 runs 15 residues. Trimming stripped 4 bases from V and 0 bases from J, with 11 bases between. The CDR3 coding sequence is TGTGCCAGCAGCATTACTGTTGTCTCCTACAATGAGCAGTTCTTC. Translating it yields CASSITVVSYNEQFF.

The CDR3 spells CASSLTQGAIDEQYF. Here the CDR3 DNA reads TGTGCCAGCAGTTTAACGCAGGGGGCTATCGACGAGCAGTACTTC. The chain has TRBV28 and TRBJ2-7; TRBD1 matches at 8 bases. In germline, CDR1 is MDHEN, CDR2 SYDVKM. The CDR3 length is 15 residues. With 2 bases clipped from V and 5 bases from J, the junction kept 8 bases outside the gene matches.

The chain uses TRBV7-3 and TRBJ1-1; 8 bases align to TRBD1. The germline CDR1 and CDR2 sequences are SGHTA and FQGTGA. V shed 4 bases and J 3 bases; nucleotides not matched to a gene: 4. This CDR3 is built from 14 residues. CDR3 coding DNA: TGTGCCAGCAGCTCCCAGGGGGCAGACACTGAAGCTTTCTTT. Protein sequence: CASSSQGADTEAFF.

This clone was recorded once. This chain joins TRBV29-1 and TRBJ2-1; 8 bases match TRBD1. The CDR3 spans 12 residues. V was clipped by 7 bases and J by 2 bases; unmatched bases: 1. Germline CDR1 is SQVTM and CDR2 is ANQGSEA. Written as DNA, the CDR3 is TGCAGCGCGACAGGGGCCTACAATGAGCAGTTCTTC. Translating it yields CSATGAYNEQFF.

The chain carries TRBV19 and TRBJ1-5, with D perhaps matching TRBD1 (5 bases). The CDR3 consists of 12 residues. Germline CDR1 is LNHDA and CDR2 is SQIVND (reference sequence). V lost 4 bases to trimming and J lost 10 bases, with 11 bases between them. The CDR3 bases are TGTGCCAGTAGTACCCAGGGACTCCCCCAGCATTTT. It specifies CASSTQGLPQHF.

The V call is TRBV5-1, the J call TRBJ2-2, with D uncertain. V lost 4 bases and J 4 bases, leaving 20 bases between the germline ends. Germline values: CDR1 SGHRS, CDR2 YFSETQ. The CDR3 sequence is 17 residues long. The chain's CDR3 is CASSRSLDPVGTGELFF. CDR3 sequence (DNA): TGCGCCAGCAGCCGATCCCTAGACCCCGTTGGCACCGGGGAGCTGTTTTTT.

The chain couples TRBV10-3 to TRBJ2-5; TRBD1 might be the D (6 bases). V was cut by 6 bases and J by 5 bases, with 22 bases left in between. In germline, CDR1 is ENHRY, CDR2 SYGVKD. This CDR3 has 16 residues. Here the CDR3 reads CAIRASGQRARETQYF. The CDR3 nucleotides read TGTGCCATCAGGGCGTCGGGACAAAGGGCGCGGGAGACCCAGTACTTC.

The V and J genes are TRBV9 and TRBJ2-5; 12 bases are a match to TRBD2. After removal of 3 bases from V and 14 bases from J, the junction contained 11 bases not matched to a gene. CDR1 and CDR2 from the germline V gene are SGDLS and YYNGEE. This CDR3 contains 14 residues. The CDR3 coding sequence is TGTGCCAGCAGCGCCCGACTAGCGGGGGACCTACTTTACTTC. Encoded protein: CASSARLAGDLLYF.

The V gene is TRBV5-6, the J gene TRBJ2-1, with TRBD2 matching over 11 bases. V gave up 0 bases and J gave up 3 bases; unmatched junction bases: 11. Per the germline V gene, CDR1 is SGHDT and CDR2 is YYEEEE. CDR3 length: 19 amino acids. The CDR3 loop reads CASSLETSGIFKFYNEQFF. The CDR3 DNA sequence: TGTGCCAGCAGCTTGGAGACTAGCGGGATTTTTAAGTTCTACAATGAGCAGTTCTTC.

This clone was seen a few times. CDR3 region: CASSFSNNEKLFF. The CDR3 DNA reads TGCGCCAGCAGCTTTTCAAATAATGAAAAACTGTTTTTT. This chain links TRBV5-1 with TRBJ1-4; D is undetermined. V was trimmed by 2 bases and J by 4 bases, leaving 6 bases between them. This CDR3 has 13 residues. In germline, CDR1 is SGHRS, CDR2 YFSETQ.

The chain is built from TRBV6-5 and TRBJ1-4; D gene uncertain. The V end was cut by 4 bases, the J end by 4 bases, with 10 bases between. The CDR3 runs 14 residues. CDR1 and CDR2 from the germline V gene are MNHEY and SVGAGI. The CDR3 here is CASSLTGFNEKLFF. The CDR3 bases are TGTGCCAGCAGTTTGACGGGGTTTAATGAAAAACTGTTTTTT.

The chain combines TRBV2 with TRBJ2-5; maybe TRBD2 (6 bases). This CDR3 has 13 amino acids. Between the trimmed V and J ends, which lost 8 bases and 5 bases, there was a span of 15 bases. Germline V gene data show CDR1 as SNHLY and CDR2 as FYNNEI. The CDR3 sequence is CASAGPDGETQYF. The DNA of the CDR3 is TGTGCCAGCGCGGGGCCGGACGGGGAGACCCAGTACTTC.

V gene TRBV7-9 combines with J gene TRBJ2-1; 11 bases are a match to TRBD2. The germline gives CDR1 SEHNR, CDR2 FQNEAQ (reference sequence). CDR3 size: 18 residues. V shed 4 bases, J shed 3 bases, and the junction held 11 bases outside the gene matches. In DNA, the CDR3 is TGTGCCAGCAGCTCAACCACCCGGACTAGCGGGCTCTACAATGAGCAGTTCTTC. Protein sequence: CASSSTTRTSGLYNEQFF.

The chain couples TRBV4-3 to TRBJ1-2, with D unresolved. The CDR3 contains 15 residues. Germline-derived CDR1 and CDR2 are LGHNA and YSLEER. V lost 0 bases, J lost 1 base, and 9 bases lay in between. CDR3 sequence (DNA): TGCGCCAGCAGCCAAGATCGAGGGATTAACTATGGCTACACCTTC. Its protein product is CASSQDRGINYGYTF.

This rearrangement joins TRBV27 to TRBJ2-2, with TRBD1 as a possible D gene (5 bases). CDR1 MNHEY and CDR2 SMNVEV come from the germline V gene (reference sequence). The length of the CDR3 is 14 residues. Trimming pared 5 bases from V and 2 bases from J, leaving 9 bases between. CDR3 in amino acids: CASSTTVNTGELFF. The DNA of the CDR3 is TGTGCCAGCAGTACGACAGTAAACACCGGGGAGCTGTTTTTT.